This T cell receptor (beta chain) was observed in a study of CD8+ T cells in alopecia areata. RNA was isolated and reverse transcribed to cDNA, the sequencing template. Profiling relied on immunoSEQ multiplex PCR, and the TCRdb table lists in-frame clones only, not all of them. The sample contains under 250,000 clones, just over 65% of which appear only once. This sample's treatment: oral pan-JAK inhibitor, 5-10 mg twice daily. Germline V CDR1 and CDR2: LGHNA, YNFKEQ. V lost 0 bases, J lost 1 base, and 16 bases lay in between. The CDR3 is 18 residues long. Notes on the study in general: Normal skin contains resident alphabeta T cells, and these are also sequenced in scalp samples.

Points on this clone: Its antigen is not known.

This TCR derives from a human donor with alopecia areata. The sequencing here drew on CD4+ T cells sorted from blood, taken around week 44, from a patient treated with tofacitinib. The chain carries TRBV4-2 and TRBJ1-5, with D possibly being TRBD1 (6 bases). CDR3 nucleotide sequence: TGTGCCAGCAGCCAAGATCAAAGGGGGGCAAGGAGCAATCAGCCCCAGCATTTT. Amino acid sequence: CASSQDQRGARSNQPQHF.